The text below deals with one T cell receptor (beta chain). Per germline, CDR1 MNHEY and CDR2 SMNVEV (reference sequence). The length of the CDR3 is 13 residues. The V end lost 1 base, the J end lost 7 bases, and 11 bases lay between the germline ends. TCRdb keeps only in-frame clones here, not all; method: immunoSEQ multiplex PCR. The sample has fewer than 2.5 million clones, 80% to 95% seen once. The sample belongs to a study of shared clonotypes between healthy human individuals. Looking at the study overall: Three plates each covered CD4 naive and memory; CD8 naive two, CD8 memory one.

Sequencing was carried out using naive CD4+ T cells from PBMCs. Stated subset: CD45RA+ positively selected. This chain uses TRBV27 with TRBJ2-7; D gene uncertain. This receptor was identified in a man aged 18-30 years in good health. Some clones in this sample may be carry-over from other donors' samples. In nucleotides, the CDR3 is TGTGCCAGCAGTTTATTTGGGGTGGGGGAGCAGTACTTC. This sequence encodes CASSLFGVGEQYF.